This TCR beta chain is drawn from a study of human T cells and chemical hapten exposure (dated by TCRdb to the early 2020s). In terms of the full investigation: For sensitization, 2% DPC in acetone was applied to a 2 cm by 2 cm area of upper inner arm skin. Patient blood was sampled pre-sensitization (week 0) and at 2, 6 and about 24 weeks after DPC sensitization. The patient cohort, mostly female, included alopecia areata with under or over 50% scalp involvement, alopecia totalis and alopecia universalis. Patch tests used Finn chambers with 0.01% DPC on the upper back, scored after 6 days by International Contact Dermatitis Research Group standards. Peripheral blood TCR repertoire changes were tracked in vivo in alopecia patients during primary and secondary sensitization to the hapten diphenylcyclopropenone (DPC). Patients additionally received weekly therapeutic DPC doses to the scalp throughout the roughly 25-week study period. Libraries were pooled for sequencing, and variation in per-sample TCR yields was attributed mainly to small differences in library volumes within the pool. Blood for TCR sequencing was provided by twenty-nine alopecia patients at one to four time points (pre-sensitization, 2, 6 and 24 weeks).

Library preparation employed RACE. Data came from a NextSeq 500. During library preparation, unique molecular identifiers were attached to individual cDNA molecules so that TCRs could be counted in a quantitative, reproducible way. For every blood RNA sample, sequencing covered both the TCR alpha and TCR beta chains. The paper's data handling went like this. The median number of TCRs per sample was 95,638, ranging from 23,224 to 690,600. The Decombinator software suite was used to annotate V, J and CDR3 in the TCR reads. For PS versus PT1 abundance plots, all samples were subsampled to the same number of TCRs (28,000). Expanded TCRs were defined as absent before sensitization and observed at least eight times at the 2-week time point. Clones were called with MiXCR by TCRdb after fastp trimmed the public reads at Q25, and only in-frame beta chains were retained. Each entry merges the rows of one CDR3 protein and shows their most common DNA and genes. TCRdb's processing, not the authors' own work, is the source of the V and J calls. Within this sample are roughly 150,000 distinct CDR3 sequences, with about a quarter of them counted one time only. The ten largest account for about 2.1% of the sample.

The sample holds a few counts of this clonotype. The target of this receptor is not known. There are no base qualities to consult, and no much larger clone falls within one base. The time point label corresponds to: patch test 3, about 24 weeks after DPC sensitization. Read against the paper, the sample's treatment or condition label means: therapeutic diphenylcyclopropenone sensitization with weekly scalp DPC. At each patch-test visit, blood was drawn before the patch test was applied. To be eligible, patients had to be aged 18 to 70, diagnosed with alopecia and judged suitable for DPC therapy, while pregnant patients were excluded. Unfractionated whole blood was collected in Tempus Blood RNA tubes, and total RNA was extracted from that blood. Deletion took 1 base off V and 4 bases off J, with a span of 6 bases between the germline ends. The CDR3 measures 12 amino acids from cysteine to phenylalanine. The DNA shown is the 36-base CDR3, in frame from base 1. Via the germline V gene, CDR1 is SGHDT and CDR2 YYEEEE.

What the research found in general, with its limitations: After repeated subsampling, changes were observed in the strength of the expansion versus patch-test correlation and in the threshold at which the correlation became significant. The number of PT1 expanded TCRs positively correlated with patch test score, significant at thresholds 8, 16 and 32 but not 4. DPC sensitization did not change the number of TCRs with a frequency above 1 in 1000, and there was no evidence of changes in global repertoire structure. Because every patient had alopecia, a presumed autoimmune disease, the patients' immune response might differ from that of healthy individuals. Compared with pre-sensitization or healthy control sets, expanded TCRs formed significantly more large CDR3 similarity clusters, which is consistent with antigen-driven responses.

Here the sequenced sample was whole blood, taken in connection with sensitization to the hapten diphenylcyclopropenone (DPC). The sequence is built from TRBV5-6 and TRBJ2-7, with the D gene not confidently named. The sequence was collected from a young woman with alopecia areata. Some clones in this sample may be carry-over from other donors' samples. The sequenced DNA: TGTGCCAGCAGCTTGACACCTTACGAGCAGTACTTC. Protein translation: CASSLTPYEQYF.